These T cell receptor beta chains were read from a single sample in a study of PD-1 blockade in classical Hodgkin lymphoma. Generated by immunoSEQ multiplex PCR, the TCRdb table keeps only in-frame clones and is missing some. There are 17,000 or so clones in the sample; around two thirds occur only once, and 7.8% lies in the top ten. This material consisted of peripheral blood mononuclear cells (PBMCs), taken before the fourth cycle of nivolumab. The receptors were gathered from a human donor with classical Hodgkin lymphoma. Each CDR3 is given with its conserved first and last residue. A D gene is named only where the DNA matches it firmly. Clone size is stated in some rows and not others, as once, few, many or a class when expanded.

d_gene: .
v_gene: TRBV7-9
j_gene: TRBJ2-1
abundance: few
CDR3aa: CASSLTQGPNEQFF
CDR3nt: TGTGCCAGCAGCTTAACTCAGGGACCCAATGAGCAGTTCTTC

d_gene: TRBD1
v_gene: TRBV10-3
j_gene: TRBJ2-1
abundance: .
CDR3aa: CAISETSDRVSDYEQFF
CDR3nt: TGTGCCATCAGTGAGACATCAGACAGGGTTTCAGATTATGAGCAGTTCTTC

d_gene: .
v_gene: TRBV7-9
j_gene: TRBJ1-1
abundance: .
CDR3aa: CASSQVNTEAFF
CDR3nt: TGTGCCAGCAGCCAGGTGAACACTGAAGCTTTCTTT

d_gene: TRBD1
v_gene: TRBV5-1
j_gene: TRBJ2-7
abundance: .
CDR3aa: CASSSDSPGQGAYEQYF
CDR3nt: TGCGCCAGCAGCTCGGACTCCCCGGGACAGGGGGCCTACGAGCAGTACTTC

d_gene: TRBD1
v_gene: TRBV11-2
j_gene: TRBJ2-3
abundance: .
CDR3aa: CASSPLPGQGAEDTQYF
CDR3nt: TGTGCCAGCAGCCCCCTCCCCGGTCAGGGGGCGGAGGATACGCAGTATTTT

d_gene: .
v_gene: TRBV5-1
j_gene: TRBJ2-5
abundance: .
CDR3aa: CASSLGRPSQETQYF
CDR3nt: TGCGCCAGCAGCTTGGGGCGGCCTAGCCAAGAGACCCAGTACTTC

d_gene: .
v_gene: TRBV19
j_gene: TRBJ1-3
abundance: .
CDR3aa: CASVGGAGHYSGNTIYF
CDR3nt: TGTGCCAGTGTAGGTGGAGCCGGTCACTACTCTGGAAACACCATATATTTT

d_gene: TRBD1
v_gene: TRBV29-1
j_gene: TRBJ1-5
abundance: once
CDR3aa: CSVGQGDSQPQHF
CDR3nt: TGCAGCGTTGGGCAGGGGGATAGTCAGCCCCAGCATTTT

d_gene: TRBD2
v_gene: TRBV5-1
j_gene: TRBJ2-1
abundance: .
CDR3aa: CASSLSPGSGRSNEQFF
CDR3nt: TGCGCCAGCAGCTTGTCCCCAGGAAGCGGGAGGTCCAATGAGCAGTTCTTC

d_gene: TRBD1
v_gene: TRBV14
j_gene: TRBJ1-4
abundance: few
CDR3aa: CASSPDRVKLFF
CDR3nt: TGTGCCAGCAGCCCCGACAGGGTGAAACTGTTTTTT

d_gene: TRBD1
v_gene: TRBV27
j_gene: TRBJ1-4
abundance: .
CDR3aa: CASSKQGAAEKLFF
CDR3nt: TGTGCCAGCAGTAAACAGGGGGCGGCTGAAAAACTGTTTTTT

d_gene: TRBD1
v_gene: TRBV5-1
j_gene: TRBJ2-5
abundance: once
CDR3aa: CASSLAQGAGETQYF
CDR3nt: TGCGCCAGCAGCTTGGCACAGGGGGCGGGGGAGACCCAGTACTTC

d_gene: .
v_gene: TRBV5-1
j_gene: TRBJ1-1
abundance: .
CDR3aa: CASSLRNLNTEAFF
CDR3nt: TGCGCCAGCAGCTTGAGGAACTTGAACACTGAAGCTTTCTTT

d_gene: TRBD2
v_gene: TRBV6-5
j_gene: TRBJ2-7
abundance: .
CDR3aa: CASMSGGYEQYF
CDR3nt: TGTGCCAGCATGAGCGGGGGCTACGAGCAGTACTTC

d_gene: .
v_gene: TRBV2
j_gene: TRBJ2-2
abundance: .
CDR3aa: CASSVGAPGELFF
CDR3nt: TGTGCCAGCAGTGTCGGGGCGCCCGGGGAGCTGTTTTTT

d_gene: .
v_gene: TRBV28
j_gene: TRBJ2-1
abundance: once
CDR3aa: CASSLRSPHNEQFF
CDR3nt: TGTGCCAGCAGTTTAAGGAGTCCCCACAATGAGCAGTTCTTC

d_gene: .
v_gene: TRBV19
j_gene: TRBJ1-1
abundance: once
CDR3aa: CASKLGGNTEAFF
CDR3nt: TGTGCCAGTAAACTGGGGGGGAACACTGAAGCTTTCTTT

d_gene: TRBD2
v_gene: TRBV2
j_gene: TRBJ2-1
abundance: few
CDR3aa: CASRGLAGVPEQFF
CDR3nt: TGTGCCAGCAGGGGACTAGCGGGAGTTCCTGAGCAGTTCTTC

d_gene: .
v_gene: TRBV14
j_gene: TRBJ1-3
abundance: .
CDR3aa: CASSQSAATSGNTIYF
CDR3nt: TGTGCCAGCAGCCAAAGCGCAGCCACCTCTGGAAACACCATATATTTT

d_gene: .
v_gene: TRBV10-2
j_gene: TRBJ2-5
abundance: .
CDR3aa: CASSEPNDRFHETQYF
CDR3nt: TGCGCCAGCAGTGAGCCCAACGACAGGTTTCACGAGACCCAGTACTTC

d_gene: TRBD1
v_gene: TRBV6-1
j_gene: TRBJ1-6
abundance: .
CDR3aa: CASSTLGTGHSPLHF
CDR3nt: TGTGCCAGCAGTACACTCGGGACAGGGCATTCACCCCTCCACTTT

d_gene: TRBD2
v_gene: TRBV9
j_gene: TRBJ2-5
abundance: .
CDR3aa: CASQPGGYQETQYF
CDR3nt: TGTGCCAGCCAACCGGGGGGGTACCAAGAGACCCAGTACTTC

d_gene: TRBD1
v_gene: TRBV7-8
j_gene: TRBJ2-7
abundance: .
CDR3aa: CASSLAGGYEQYF
CDR3nt: TGTGCCAGCAGCTTGGCAGGGGGCTACGAGCAGTACTTC

d_gene: .
v_gene: TRBV18
j_gene: TRBJ1-1
abundance: .
CDR3aa: CASSASVQGEAFF
CDR3nt: TGTGCCAGCTCGGCCTCTGTTCAGGGTGAAGCTTTCTTT

d_gene: .
v_gene: TRBV14
j_gene: TRBJ1-1
abundance: .
CDR3aa: CASSQDRAFAYTEAFF
CDR3nt: TGTGCCAGCAGCCAAGACAGGGCCTTCGCCTACACTGAAGCTTTCTTT

d_gene: .
v_gene: TRBV27
j_gene: TRBJ2-3
abundance: .
CDR3aa: CASSLSPDFSTDTQYF
CDR3nt: TGTGCCAGCAGTTTATCCCCGGACTTCAGCACAGATACGCAGTATTTT

d_gene: TRBD2
v_gene: TRBV6-1
j_gene: TRBJ2-2
abundance: .
CDR3aa: CASSGPGGPGGELFF
CDR3nt: TGTGCCAGCAGTGGCCCGGGAGGGCCAGGCGGGGAGCTGTTTTTT

d_gene: .
v_gene: TRBV7-3
j_gene: TRBJ2-7
abundance: .
CDR3aa: CATYERHEQYF
CDR3nt: TGTGCCACCTACGAAAGACACGAGCAGTACTTC

d_gene: .
v_gene: TRBV27
j_gene: TRBJ2-2
abundance: .
CDR3aa: CASAIIGGWGDTGELFF
CDR3nt: TGTGCCAGCGCAATAATTGGGGGGTGGGGGGACACCGGGGAGCTGTTTTTT

d_gene: .
v_gene: TRBV25-1
j_gene: TRBJ1-1
abundance: .
CDR3aa: CASSEAGRDTEAFF
CDR3nt: TGTGCCAGCAGTGAAGCAGGCAGGGACACTGAAGCTTTCTTT

d_gene: .
v_gene: TRBV6-1
j_gene: TRBJ2-3
abundance: .
CDR3aa: CASTHRGTDTQYF
CDR3nt: TGTGCCAGCACCCACAGGGGCACAGATACGCAGTATTTT

d_gene: .
v_gene: TRBV10-3
j_gene: TRBJ1-4
abundance: once
CDR3aa: CAISESIGRNNEKLFF
CDR3nt: TGTGCCATCAGTGAGTCGATCGGGCGTAATAATGAAAAACTGTTTTTT

d_gene: .
v_gene: TRBV10-1
j_gene: TRBJ1-1
abundance: .
CDR3aa: CASSEDEGPTEAFF
CDR3nt: TGCGCCAGCAGTGAGGATGAGGGACCCACTGAAGCTTTCTTT

d_gene: .
v_gene: TRBV19
j_gene: TRBJ2-1
abundance: .
CDR3aa: CASSIVPSSTYNEQFF
CDR3nt: TGTGCCAGTAGTATAGTTCCTAGCAGCACCTACAATGAGCAGTTCTTC